The 19 T cell receptor beta chains in this list originate from one sample, sequenced in a study of T cell repertoires in cytomegalovirus infection. TCRdb passed the reads through MiXCR, listing each CDR3 protein once. Of 400,000 or so distinct CDR3 sequences in the sample, roughly 30% were seen once. Sequencing was performed on PBMCs. Source of these receptors: a human donor in good health (CMV status not recorded). Some clones in this sample may be carry-over from other donors' samples.

About this clonotype itself: Lacking the conserved final phenylalanine or tryptophan, this CDR3 likely reflects a read error. The V and J genes are TRBV2 and TRBJ2-5, with D possibly matching TRBD1 (6 bases). V was shortened by 6 bases and J by 4 bases, with 12 bases between the two germline ends. Germline loops: CDR1 SNHLY, CDR2 FYNNEI. The CDR3 runs 13 residues. CDR3: CASRLLQGETQYL. Written as DNA, the CDR3 is TGTGCCAGCAGATTGTTACAGGGAGAGACCCAGTACCTC.

This clonotype was recorded a few times. The genes are TRBV6-1 and TRBJ2-1; D remains unclear. Germline-derived CDR1 and CDR2 are MNHNS and SASEGT. The CDR3 covers 14 residues. Trimming removed 5 bases from V and 4 bases from J, with 12 bases in between. CDR3 loop: CASSQGPEYNEQFF. The CDR3 DNA reads as TGTGCCAGCAGTCAAGGGCCCGAATACAATGAGCAGTTCTTC.

The chain joins TRBV6-2 or TRBV6-3 to TRBJ1-2, with a possible D match to TRBD1 (5 bases). The CDR3 is 14 residues long. CDR1 MNHEY and CDR2 SVGEGT come from the germline V gene. Trimming removed 7 bases at V and 4 bases at J, with 16 bases between. The CDR3 region has the DNA TGTGCCAGCACCAACCCCCAGGGACCCTATGGCTACACCTTC. Its protein product is CASTNPQGPYGYTF.

This clonotype was seen ten or more times. The V and J genes are TRBV7-2 and TRBJ2-3; 10 nucleotides match TRBD1. The CDR3 contains 14 residues. V was pared by 5 bases and J by 6 bases, with 5 bases of the junction left unmatched. Per germline, CDR1 SGHTA and CDR2 FQGNSA. CDR3 region: CASSTRTGGDTQYF. For the CDR3, the DNA is TGTGCCAGCAGCACTCGGACAGGGGGTGATACGCAGTATTTT.

This clonotype was seen more than once but under ten times. The conserved closing phenylalanine or tryptophan is absent in this CDR3, likely reflecting a read error. The rearrangement links TRBV19 to TRBJ2-5; 12 bases match TRBD2. Germline CDR1 LNHDA, CDR2 SQIVND (reference sequence). Trimming at V came to 3 bases and at J to 5 bases, leaving 13 bases not matched to a gene. This CDR3 region has 18 residues. This CDR3 reads CASSIRVSPSGGAETQYL. CDR3 coding DNA: TGTGCCAGTAGTATCCGGGTCTCTCCTAGCGGGGGGGCGGAGACCCAGTACTTA.

V and J are TRBV6-2 or TRBV6-3 and TRBJ2-5, with D uncertain. With 4 bases removed from V and 3 bases from J, the gap between germline ends came to 21 bases. The CDR3 spans 17 residues. Germline CDR1 and CDR2: MNHEY and SVGEGT. CDR3 sequence reads: CASSFHISGQTEETQYF. DNA for the CDR3: TGTGCCAGCAGTTTCCACATTAGTGGGCAGACTGAAGAGACCCAGTACTTC.

V usage is TRBV5-1 and J usage is TRBJ2-3; no clear D gene. Trimming removed 4 bases from V and 3 bases from J, with 9 bases in between. CDR3 length equals 13 residues. Germline V CDR1 and CDR2: SGHRS, YFSETQ. The DNA for the CDR3 is TGCGCCAGCAGCGCGGAACGTACAGATACGCAGTATTTT. Its protein is CASSAERTDTQYF.

The rearrangement joins TRBV7-6 to TRBJ1-2; possible D gene TRBD1, 6 bases. CDR1 is SGHVS, CDR2 FNYEAQ, per germline. Trimming took 5 bases from V and 8 from J, leaving 21 bases between them. There are 15 residues in the CDR3. CDR3 DNA sequence: TGTGCCAGCAGCCAAGGGGGAGGGAGCTTGGGCGGCTACACCTTC. It codes for CASSQGGGSLGGYTF.

This chain joins TRBV7-9 and TRBJ1-1; no definite D call. Between the trimmed V and J ends, which lost 1 base and 3 bases, there was a span of 21 bases. This CDR3 spans 18 amino acids. Germline CDR1 reads SEHNR; CDR2 reads FQNEAQ (reference sequence). The CDR3 sequence is CASSLVALRTGRHTEAFF. In DNA, the CDR3 is TGTGCCAGCAGCTTAGTGGCCCTCAGGACGGGAAGGCACACTGAAGCTTTCTTT.

This clonotype came up many times. The V call is TRBV7-6, the J call TRBJ1-1; weak D call: TRBD1 (6 bases). There are 15 residues in the CDR3. CDR1 and CDR2 (germline): SGHVS, FNYEAQ. V lost 5 bases and J 3 bases, leaving 16 bases between the germline ends. CDR3 region: CASSARKGEDTEAFF. The DNA for the CDR3 is TGTGCCAGCAGCGCAAGAAAGGGGGAGGACACTGAAGCTTTCTTT.

In this sample, this clonotype turned up a few times. The rearrangement joins TRBV20-1 to TRBJ2-5; D may be TRBD2 (7 bases). Germline lookup yields CDR1 DFQATT and CDR2 SNEGSKA (reference sequence). This CDR3 spans 13 amino acids. With 2 bases removed from V and 5 bases from J, the gap between germline ends came to 12 bases. The CDR3 region has the DNA TGCAGTGCTAGACAGGGGAGGGTTGAGACCCAGTACTTC. It is translated as CSARQGRVETQYF.

The sample holds many counts of this clonotype. The V gene is TRBV7-2, the J gene TRBJ2-7; the D gene could be TRBD1 or TRBD2 (5 bases each). CDR1 and CDR2 from the germline V gene are SGHTA and FQGNSA. Trimming removed 4 bases from V and 3 bases from J, with 10 bases in between. CDR3 length equals 13 residues. CDR3 DNA: TGTGCCAGCAGCTCCGGGGCGAGCTACGAGCAGTACTTC. This sequence encodes CASSSGASYEQYF.

The chain uses TRBV4-3 and TRBJ1-1; D perhaps matches TRBD1 (5 bases). From germline, CDR1 is LGHNA and CDR2 YSLEER. V lost 3 bases, J lost 11 bases, and 16 bases lay in between. There are 13 residues in the CDR3. The chain's CDR3 is CASSQQGGAGAFF. CDR3 nucleotide sequence: TGCGCCAGCAGCCAGCAGGGCGGGGCGGGGGCTTTCTTT.

The chain couples TRBV6-2 or TRBV6-3 to TRBJ2-7; 7 nucleotides match TRBD2. Losses at the gene ends were 6 bases for V and 3 bases for J; bases not matched to a gene: 14. Germline assignment: CDR1 MNHEY and CDR2 SVGEGT. The CDR3 is 16 amino acids. DNA for the CDR3: TGTGCCAGCAGCAACCCCACTTGGGGGGGGAACTACGAGCAGTACTTC. As protein: CASSNPTWGGNYEQYF.

This clonotype occurred a few times. The chain uses TRBV6-5 and TRBJ2-2; D is perhaps TRBD1 (6 bases). The CDR3 runs to 17 residues. Germline CDR1 is MNHEY and CDR2 is SVGAGI. V shed 3 bases and J shed 0 bases, with 14 bases lying between them. CDR3 amino acids: CASSYVGQFANTGELFF. The CDR3 nucleotides are TGTGCCAGCAGTTATGTAGGACAGTTCGCGAACACCGGGGAGCTGTTTTTT.

The rearrangement uses TRBV24-1 and TRBJ1-5; no clear D. The V end was cut by 5 bases, the J end by 6 bases, with 4 bases between. This CDR3 region has 11 residues. CDR1 and CDR2 from the germline V gene are KGHDR and SFDVKD. Written as DNA, the CDR3 is TGTGCCACCAGTGCTCGTCAGCCCCAGCATTTT. It codes for CATSARQPQHF.

In its sample, this clonotype was seen a few times. The chain carries TRBV2 and TRBJ1-1, with D maybe TRBD1 (6 bases). V was pared by 4 bases and J by 0 bases, with 18 bases between. Germline lookup yields CDR1 SNHLY and CDR2 FYNNEI. The CDR3 has 17 amino acids. In DNA, the CDR3 is TGTGCCAGCAGTGTTGCGGGGGCAGACTTCATGAACACTGAAGCTTTCTTT. Translated: CASSVAGADFMNTEAFF.

The gene calls are TRBV27 and TRBJ2-2; 9 bases fit TRBD1. This CDR3 contains 15 residues. V was clipped by 5 bases and J by 4 bases; unmatched bases: 5. Germline V gene data show CDR1 as MNHEY and CDR2 as SMNVEV (reference sequence). The CDR3 here is CASSPRQGVTGELFF. The CDR3 nucleotides are TGTGCCAGCAGTCCCCGACAGGGGGTCACCGGGGAGCTGTTTTTT.

This clonotype was counted ten times or more. The genes are TRBV7-3 and TRBJ2-3, with 10 bases that match TRBD1. V trimming: 5 bases; J trimming: 2 bases; junction bases outside the gene matches: 10. Germline CDR1 is SGHTA and CDR2 is FQGTGA. This CDR3 region has 17 residues. Written as DNA, the CDR3 is TGTGCCAGCAGCCCCACTGGACAGGGGGGTATCACAGATACGCAGTATTTT. Protein sequence: CASSPTGQGGITDTQYF.